This is a list of T cell receptor beta chains from one sample in a study of regulatory T cells in long-lasting Graves disease. TCRdb re-analysed the multiplex PCR reads in MiXCR, keeping a single row per CDR3 protein. Seen here are 400,000 to 500,000 distinct CDR3 sequences, about 22% observed once, and the top ten hold roughly 13%. Sample: peripheral blood mononuclear cells (PBMCs), taken when the disease was refractory, from a patient treated with antithyroid drugs. The source is a female donor with Graves disease. The CDR3 runs from the conserved cysteine through the conserved F or W. D genes are given only for firm matches. Clone size, where shown, is once, few, many, or a class for clones that have expanded.

DNA,CDR3,J,length,V,D,size
TGTGCCAGCAGCCGACCGGACAGGGGCTCCTACGAGCAGTACTTC,CASSRPDRGSYEQYF,TRBJ2-7,15,TRBV7-2,TRBD1,many
TGTGCCAGCAGCTTAGTTCCAGGGCCCGGGAACACTGAAGCTTTCTTT,CASSLVPGPGNTEAFF,TRBJ1-1,16,TRBV7-2,-,-
TGCGCCAGCAGCCCCTCCTCAGGGGATTCACCCCTCCACTTT,CASSPSSGDSPLHF,TRBJ1-6,14,TRBV5-1,-,-
TGTGCCAGCAGTGAACTAGCGGGGGCCTCGAACACCGGGGAGCTGTTTTTT,CASSELAGASNTGELFF,TRBJ2-2,17,TRBV6-1,TRBD2,-
TGTGCCAGCAGCTTAGCGGACGGCATCTACGAGCAGTACTTC,CASSLADGIYEQYF,TRBJ2-7,14,TRBV7-9,-,-
TGTGCCAGCAGCTCGGGGACCGCGAATCGGGGTGAAAAACTGTTTTTT,CASSSGTANRGEKLFF,TRBJ1-4,16,TRBV7-8,-,many
TGTGCCAGCAGTTTATGGGGAGCGAGGTACCAAGAGACCCAGTACTTC,CASSLWGARYQETQYF,TRBJ2-5,16,TRBV28,-,many
TGTGCCAGCTCATTAGGCCACAATGAGCAGTTCTTC,CASSLGHNEQFF,TRBJ2-1,12,TRBV18,-,-
TGTGCCAGCTCCCTCCGAGGAGGGGACGGCAATCAGCCCCAGCATTTT,CASSLRGGDGNQPQHF,TRBJ1-5,16,TRBV3-1,-,-
TGTGCCAGCAGTTTGCCAACACGGACCACTGAAGCTTTCTTT,CASSLPTRTTEAFF,TRBJ1-1,14,TRBV28,-,many
TGTGCCACCTCCCCGACCGGGAACAACGAGCAGTACTTC,CATSPTGNNEQYF,TRBJ2-7,13,TRBV15,-,-
TGTGCCAGTGGTGGAGAGTATAGCAATCAGCCCCAGCATTTT,CASGGEYSNQPQHF,TRBJ1-5,14,TRBV19,-,-
TGTGCCAGCAGACAACAGGGGTACACCGGGGAGCTGTTTTTT,CASRQQGYTGELFF,TRBJ2-2,14,TRBV6-1,TRBD1,many
TGCAGTGCTAGACGATTGGGGGAGATCTATGGCTACACCTTC,CSARRLGEIYGYTF,TRBJ1-2,14,TRBV20-1,-,-
TGTGCCAGCAGTTTTTTACAGGGACAGCCCCAGCATTTT,CASSFLQGQPQHF,TRBJ1-5,13,TRBV28,-,many
TGTGCCAGCACCTTGAGGGGAACTGAAGCTTTCTTT,CASTLRGTEAFF,TRBJ1-1,12,TRBV12-3/TRBV12-4,-,many
TGCGCCAGCAGATCCCATAGTGACGGGGAGCTGTTTTTT,CASRSHSDGELFF,TRBJ2-2,13,TRBV5-1,-,few
TGTGCCATCACCTCGCTTAGCGGAGGGTACGAGCAGTACTTC,CAITSLSGGYEQYF,TRBJ2-7,14,TRBV10-3,-,many
TGTGCCAGCAGTTACGGGACAGGAATTGAAGCTTTCTTT,CASSYGTGIEAFF,TRBJ1-1,13,TRBV6-5,TRBD1,-
TGTGCCAGCAGTTCGACTAGCGGGAGCGTAACCGGGGAGCTGTTTTTT,CASSSTSGSVTGELFF,TRBJ2-2,16,TRBV6-5,TRBD2,-
TGTGCCAGCATAGGCCAGGGGACCACCTATGGCTACACCTTC,CASIGQGTTYGYTF,TRBJ1-2,14,TRBV2,-,once
TGTGCCAGCAGCTCCGGGGACAGTCCACCCGAGCAGTACTTC,CASSSGDSPPEQYF,TRBJ2-7,14,TRBV28,TRBD1,many